This record concerns one TCR beta chain sequence. This entry belongs to a study of blood T cell repertoires in COVID-19. Overall study context: Acute and convalescent COVID-19 specimens originated in the United States, Italy and Spain.

The method was immunoSEQ multiplex PCR; TCRdb's version includes in-frame clones alone and lacks a portion of them. Counted here are about 200,000 clones, around 80% occurring once; the ten biggest clones make up over 9.5%. Germline-derived CDR1 and CDR2 are DFQATT and SNEGSKA (reference sequence). With 3 bases removed from V and 1 base from J, the gap between germline ends came to 14 bases. The CDR3 extends over 15 amino acids. The sequenced material came from peripheral blood. This rearrangement joins TRBV20-1 to TRBJ2-3; D possibly corresponds to TRBD1 (6 bases). The receptor comes from an elderly woman with acute or convalescent COVID-19. This chain's CDR3 is CSASWVTGGTDTQYF. CDR3 nucleotides: TGCAGTGCTAGTTGGGTGACAGGAGGCACAGATACGCAGTATTTT.